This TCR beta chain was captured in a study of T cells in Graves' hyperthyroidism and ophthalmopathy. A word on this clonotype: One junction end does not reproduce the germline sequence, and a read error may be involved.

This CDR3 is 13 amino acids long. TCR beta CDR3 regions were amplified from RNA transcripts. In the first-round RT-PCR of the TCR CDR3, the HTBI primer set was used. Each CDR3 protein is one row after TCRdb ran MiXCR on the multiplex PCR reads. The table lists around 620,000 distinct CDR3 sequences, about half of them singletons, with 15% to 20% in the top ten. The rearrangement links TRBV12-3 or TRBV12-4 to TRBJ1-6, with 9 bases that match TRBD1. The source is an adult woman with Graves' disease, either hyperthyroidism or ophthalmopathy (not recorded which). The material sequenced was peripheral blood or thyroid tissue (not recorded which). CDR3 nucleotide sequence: TGTGCCAGCACGGGACAGGGTAATTCACCCCCCCACTTT. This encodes CASTGQGNSPPHF.